Listed here is a single T cell receptor (beta chain). As originally analysed: Cell counts per sample came from amplifying reference gene primers. The data were produced by immunoSEQ multiplex PCR, yet TCRdb's version contains in-frame clones alone and is incomplete. The DNA was the basis for D and trimming; V, J and clone size are from that table. This table has roughly 200,000 clones, approximately 84% appearing once. These data come from a study of blood T cell repertoires in COVID-19. Overall study: PBMCs, B-cell-depleted T cells, or T cells were the source of the cDNA or gDNA that made up the material.

V was pared by 7 bases and J by 0 bases, with 8 bases between. This CDR3 comprises 13 residues. Germline values: CDR1 MNHEY, CDR2 SVGAGI. The sample taken for sequencing was peripheral blood. The rearrangement uses TRBV6-5 and TRBJ2-3; the D is unclear. The sequence came from a woman at least 80 years old with COVID-19, enrolled during active disease. This CDR3 reads CASTELSTDTQYF. For the CDR3, the DNA is TGTGCCAGCACCGAACTCAGCACAGATACGCAGTATTTT.